Listed below are T cell receptor beta chains from one sample, sequenced in a study of cytomegalovirus exposure and HLA in healthy donors. Some clones are missing from TCRdb's copy, which holds only in-frame ones; the method was immunoSEQ multiplex PCR. The sample shows some 180,000 clones, roughly 78% of them seen only once. Sequenced material: PBMCs. The source of these receptors is a woman in her twenties or thirties in good health and CMV-seronegative. The CDR3 runs from the conserved cysteine through the conserved F or W.

J: TRBJ2-1
length: 12
V: TRBV18
CDR3: CASSPGDNEQFF

J: TRBJ1-1
length: 16
V: TRBV6-1
CDR3: CASSERPGGKNTEAFF

J: TRBJ1-5
length: 16
V: TRBV5-1
CDR3: CASTGEVHRSNQPQHF

J: TRBJ1-3
length: 13
V: TRBV6-5
CDR3: CASQRGSGNTIYF

J: TRBJ1-1
length: 15
V: TRBV9
CDR3: CASSAGQGPNTEAFF

J: TRBJ2-3
length: 17
V: TRBV7-6
CDR3: CASSLGAGGRGTDTQYF

J: TRBJ1-2
length: 15
V: TRBV9
CDR3: CASSPGTGRLYGYTF

J: TRBJ2-5
length: 13
V: TRBV5-1
CDR3: CASSTTGRETQYF

J: TRBJ2-7
length: 14
V: TRBV4-2
CDR3: CASSQPGGVDEQYF

J: TRBJ1-5
length: 15
V: TRBV7-8
CDR3: CASSLEWQGYQPQHF

J: TRBJ1-1
length: 15
V: TRBV5-1
CDR3: CASSSGGSSPTEAFF

J: TRBJ2-3
length: 15
V: TRBV30
CDR3: CAWSVGSGFTDTQYF

J: TRBJ2-7
length: 15
V: TRBV9
CDR3: CASSVAVQGIYEQYF

J: TRBJ1-2
length: 15
V: TRBV5-1
CDR3: CASSSTGGSVYGYTF

J: TRBJ2-3
length: 13
V: TRBV27
CDR3: CATFGGGEGTQYF

J: TRBJ1-5
length: 16
V: TRBV25-1
CDR3: CASSDAQWRGGQPQHF

J: TRBJ2-5
length: 15
V: TRBV29-1
CDR3: CSVVELAGGVETQYF

J: TRBJ1-2
length: 16
V: TRBV5-6
CDR3: CASSPPGTGRKVGYTF

J: TRBJ1-2
length: 15
V: TRBV6-5
CDR3: CASSYLLTGSDGYTF

J: TRBJ1-2
length: 16
V: TRBV5-8
CDR3: CASSWRGQAMNYGYTF

J: TRBJ1-5
length: 14
V: TRBV19
CDR3: CASTRFISNQPQHF